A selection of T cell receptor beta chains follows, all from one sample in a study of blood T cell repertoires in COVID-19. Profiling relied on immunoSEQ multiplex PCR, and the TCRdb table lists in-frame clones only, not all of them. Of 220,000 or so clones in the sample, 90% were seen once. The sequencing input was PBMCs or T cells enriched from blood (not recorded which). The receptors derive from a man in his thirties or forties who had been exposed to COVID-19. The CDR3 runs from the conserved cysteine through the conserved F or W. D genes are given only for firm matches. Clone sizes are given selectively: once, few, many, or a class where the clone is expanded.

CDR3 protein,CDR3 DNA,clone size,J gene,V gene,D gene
CASSLKSGIYGYTF,TGTGCCAGCAGCTTAAAAAGCGGGATCTATGGCTACACCTTC,NA,TRBJ1-2,TRBV7-9,NA
CASSPLIDAVEAFF,TGTGCCAGCAGCCCCCTCATAGATGCGGTAGAAGCTTTCTTT,NA,TRBJ1-1,TRBV14,NA
CASTVRGPYSGNTIYF,TGTGCCAGCACAGTCAGGGGGCCTTACTCTGGAAACACCATATATTTT,NA,TRBJ1-3,TRBV2,TRBD1
CASSRQLLEAFF,TGTGCCAGCAGCAGACAGTTACTTGAAGCTTTCTTT,NA,TRBJ1-1,TRBV2,NA
CASSQAGRGRDGYTF,TGCGCCAGCAGCCAAGCGGGCAGGGGGCGTGACGGCTACACCTTC,NA,TRBJ1-2,TRBV4-3,TRBD1
CASSLETERGGNEQFF,TGTGCCAGCAGCTTAGAAACAGAGCGGGGGGGCAATGAGCAGTTCTTC,few,TRBJ2-1,TRBV7-6,TRBD2
CASSELRGSNQPQHF,TGTGCCAGCAGTGAACTGCGAGGTAGCAATCAGCCCCAGCATTTT,NA,TRBJ1-5,TRBV6-1,NA
CASSDGQGALSPLHF,TGTGCCAGCAGTGACGGACAGGGGGCTTTGTCACCCCTCCACTTT,NA,TRBJ1-6,TRBV2,TRBD1
CASSYSGLGANTEAFF,TGTGCCAGCAGTTACTCGGGACTAGGGGCGAACACTGAAGCTTTCTTT,NA,TRBJ1-1,TRBV6-5,NA
CAWKGAEETQYF,TGTGCCTGGAAGGGGGCTGAAGAGACCCAGTACTTC,NA,TRBJ2-5,TRBV30,TRBD1
CATSRDRGVNTEAFF,TGTGCCACCAGCAGAGACAGGGGGGTGAACACTGAAGCTTTCTTT,NA,TRBJ1-1,TRBV15,TRBD1
CSASGGWGGTEAFF,TGCAGTGCTAGTGGCGGCTGGGGCGGCACTGAAGCTTTCTTT,once,TRBJ1-1,TRBV20-1,NA
CATSLRQGNSPLHF,TGTGCCACCAGCCTCCGACAGGGAAATTCACCCCTCCACTTT,NA,TRBJ1-6,TRBV15,TRBD1
CASSLNRGYEQYF,TGCGCCAGCAGTCTGAACAGGGGCTACGAGCAGTACTTC,NA,TRBJ2-7,TRBV10-1,TRBD1
CASSFRQADTQYF,TGTGCCAGCAGTTTCAGACAAGCCGATACGCAGTATTTT,NA,TRBJ2-3,TRBV12-3/TRBV12-4,NA
CASSHAPTGINNSPLHF,TGTGCCAGCAGTCACGCCCCGACAGGGATCAATAATTCACCCCTCCACTTT,NA,TRBJ1-6,TRBV6-6,TRBD1
CASSLAGLAGGPDTQYF,TGCGCCAGCAGCTTGGCCGGTCTAGCGGGGGGGCCAGATACGCAGTATTTT,NA,TRBJ2-3,TRBV5-1,TRBD2
CASSSRARDLQETQYF,TGTGCCAGCAGCTCTAGGGCGAGGGATCTTCAAGAGACCCAGTACTTC,NA,TRBJ2-5,TRBV11-2,NA
CASSYAGPNYGYTF,TGTGCCAGCAGTTACGCAGGTCCTAACTATGGCTACACCTTC,few,TRBJ1-2,TRBV6-5,NA
CASSGTGEDTEAFF,TGTGCCAGCAGTGGCACAGGGGAAGACACTGAAGCTTTCTTT,few,TRBJ1-1,TRBV25-1,TRBD1
CASSLVGGAFSSYEQYF,TGTGCCAGCAGCTTAGTTGGCGGGGCTTTTAGCTCCTACGAGCAGTACTTC,NA,TRBJ2-7,TRBV13,NA
CASSESGGGPYEQYF,TGTGCCAGCAGTGAAAGCGGAGGGGGCCCCTACGAGCAGTACTTC,few,TRBJ2-7,TRBV6-1,NA
CASSIPGLGGPHTDTQYF,TGTGCCAGCAGCATACCGGGACTAGGGGGACCCCACACAGATACGCAGTATTTT,NA,TRBJ2-3,TRBV7-2,TRBD2
CASSQRDSQETQYF,TGTGCCAGCAGCCAGAGGGACTCACAAGAGACCCAGTACTTC,NA,TRBJ2-5,TRBV11-3,NA
CASSPITGDRAEAFF,TGTGCCAGCTCACCTATAACAGGGGATAGGGCTGAAGCTTTCTTT,NA,TRBJ1-1,TRBV18,TRBD1
CATREEDYGYTF,TGTGCCACCAGGGAGGAAGACTATGGCTACACCTTC,NA,TRBJ1-2,TRBV24-1,NA
CASTYGGREQYF,TGTGCCAGCACCTACGGGGGAAGGGAGCAGTACTTC,NA,TRBJ2-7,TRBV12-3/TRBV12-4,NA
CSGWTDTPNEQFF,TGCAGCGGATGGACAGACACCCCCAATGAGCAGTTCTTC,NA,TRBJ2-1,TRBV29-1,NA
CASSSPNRVGYTF,TGTGCCAGCAGTTCGCCTAACAGGGTAGGCTACACCTTC,NA,TRBJ1-2,TRBV12-3/TRBV12-4,NA
CASSLLGDSSYEQYF,TGCGCCAGCAGCTTGTTAGGGGATAGCTCCTACGAGCAGTACTTC,NA,TRBJ2-7,TRBV5-1,NA
CASSQELGGATYEQYF,TGCGCCAGCAGCCAAGAACTAGGGGGCGCAACCTACGAGCAGTACTTC,once,TRBJ2-7,TRBV4-3,TRBD1
CATSAGGRQFF,TGTGCCACCAGTGCGGGGGGCCGGCAGTTCTTC,NA,TRBJ2-1,TRBV24-1,NA
CASSTRQGLIHDNSPLHF,TGTGCCAGCAGCACTAGACAGGGGCTGATTCATGATAATTCACCCCTCCACTTT,once,TRBJ1-6,TRBV5-6,TRBD1
CASTRTTYNEQFF,TGTGCCAGTACGAGGACTACCTACAATGAGCAGTTCTTC,NA,TRBJ2-1,TRBV19,NA
CASRFYEQFF,TGTGCCAGTAGGTTCTATGAGCAGTTCTTC,NA,TRBJ2-1,TRBV19,NA
CASSFSGANTDTQYF,TGTGCCAGCAGTTTTAGCGGAGCAAACACAGATACGCAGTATTTT,once,TRBJ2-3,TRBV11-2,NA
CASSLQGADTSLHF,TGTGCCAGCAGCTTACAGGGGGCCGATACGTCCCTCCACTTT,NA,TRBJ1-6,TRBV5-5,TRBD1
CASRGGDRASYEQYF,TGTGCCAGCAGGGGGGGGGACAGGGCCTCCTACGAGCAGTACTTC,NA,TRBJ2-7,TRBV28,TRBD1
CAITDRGPGNTIYF,TGTGCCATCACGGACAGGGGGCCAGGAAACACCATATATTTT,NA,TRBJ1-3,TRBV10-3,TRBD1